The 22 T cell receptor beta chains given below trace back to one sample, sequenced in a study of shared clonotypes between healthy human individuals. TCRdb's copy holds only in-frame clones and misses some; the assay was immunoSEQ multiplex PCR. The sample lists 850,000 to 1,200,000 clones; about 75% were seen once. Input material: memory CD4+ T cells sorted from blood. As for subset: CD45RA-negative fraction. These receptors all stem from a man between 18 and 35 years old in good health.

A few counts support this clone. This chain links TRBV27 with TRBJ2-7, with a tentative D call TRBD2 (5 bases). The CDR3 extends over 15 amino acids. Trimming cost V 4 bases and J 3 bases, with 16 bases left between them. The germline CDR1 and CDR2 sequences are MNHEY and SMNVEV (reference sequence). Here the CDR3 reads CASSSPGRSGYEQYF. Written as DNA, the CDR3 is TGTGCCAGCAGTTCCCCGGGAAGGTCTGGCTACGAGCAGTACTTC.

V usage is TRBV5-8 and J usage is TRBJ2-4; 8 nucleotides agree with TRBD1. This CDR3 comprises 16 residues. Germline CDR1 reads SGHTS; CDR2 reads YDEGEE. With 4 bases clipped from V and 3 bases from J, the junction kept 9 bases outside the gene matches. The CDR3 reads CASSRRTGNVKNIQYF. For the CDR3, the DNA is TGTGCCAGCAGCCGCAGGACAGGGAATGTCAAAAACATTCAGTACTTC.

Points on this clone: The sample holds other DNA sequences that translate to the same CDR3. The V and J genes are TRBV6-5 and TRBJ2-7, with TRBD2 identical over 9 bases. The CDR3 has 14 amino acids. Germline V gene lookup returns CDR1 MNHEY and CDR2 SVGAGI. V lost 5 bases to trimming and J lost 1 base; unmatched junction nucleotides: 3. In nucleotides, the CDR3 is TGTGCCAGCAGTCTAGCGGGATCATCCTACGAGCAGTACTTC. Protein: CASSLAGSSYEQYF.

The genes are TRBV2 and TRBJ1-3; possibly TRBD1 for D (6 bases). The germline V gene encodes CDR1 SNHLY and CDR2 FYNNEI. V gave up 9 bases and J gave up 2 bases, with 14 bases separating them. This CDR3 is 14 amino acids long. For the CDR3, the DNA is TGTGCCAGTATAGGTACAGGGACTGGAAACACCATATATTTT. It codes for CASIGTGTGNTIYF.

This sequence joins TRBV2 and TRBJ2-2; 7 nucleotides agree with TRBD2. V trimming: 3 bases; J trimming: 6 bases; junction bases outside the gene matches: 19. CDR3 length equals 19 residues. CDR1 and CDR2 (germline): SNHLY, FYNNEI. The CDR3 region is CASSDRASGSLTWAGELFF. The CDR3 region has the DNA TGTGCCAGCAGTGATCGGGCTAGCGGCTCTCTCACGTGGGCCGGGGAGCTGTTTTTT.

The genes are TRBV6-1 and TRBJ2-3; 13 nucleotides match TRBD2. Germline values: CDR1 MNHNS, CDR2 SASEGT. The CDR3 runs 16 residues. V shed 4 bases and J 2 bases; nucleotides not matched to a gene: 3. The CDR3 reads CASSGLAGGFTDTQYF. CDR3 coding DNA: TGTGCCAGCAGTGGACTAGCGGGGGGATTCACAGATACGCAGTATTTT.

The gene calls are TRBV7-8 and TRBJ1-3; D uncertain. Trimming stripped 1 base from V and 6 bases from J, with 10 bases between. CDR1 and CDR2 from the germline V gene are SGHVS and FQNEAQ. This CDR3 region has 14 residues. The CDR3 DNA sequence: TGTGCCAGCAGCTTAGGTGGGCAGTCAAACACCATATATTTT. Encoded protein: CASSLGGQSNTIYF.

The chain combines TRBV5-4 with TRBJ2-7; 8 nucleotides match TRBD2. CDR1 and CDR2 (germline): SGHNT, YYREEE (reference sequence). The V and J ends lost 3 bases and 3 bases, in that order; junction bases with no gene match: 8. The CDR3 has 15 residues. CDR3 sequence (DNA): TGTGCCAGCAGCTCCACGGGAGGGAACAACTACGAGCAGTACTTC. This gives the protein CASSSTGGNNYEQYF. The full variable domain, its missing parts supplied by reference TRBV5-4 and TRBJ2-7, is ETGVTQSPTHLIKTRGQQVTLRCSSQSGHNTVSWYQQALGQGPQFIFQYYREEENGRGNFPPRFSGLQFPNYSSELNVNALELDDSALYLCASSSTGGNNYEQYFGPGTRLTVT.

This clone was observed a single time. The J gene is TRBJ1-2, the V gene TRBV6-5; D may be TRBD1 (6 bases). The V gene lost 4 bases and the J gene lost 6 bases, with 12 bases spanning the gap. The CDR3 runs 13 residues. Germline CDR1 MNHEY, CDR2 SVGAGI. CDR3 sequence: CASSSRGGDGYTF. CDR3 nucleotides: TGTGCCAGCAGTTCGAGGGGGGGTGATGGCTACACCTTC.

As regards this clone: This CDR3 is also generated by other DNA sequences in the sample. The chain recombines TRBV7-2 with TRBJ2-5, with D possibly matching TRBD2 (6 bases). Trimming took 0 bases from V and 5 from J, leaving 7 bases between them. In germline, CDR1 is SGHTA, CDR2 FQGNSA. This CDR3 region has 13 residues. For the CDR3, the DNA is TGTGCCAGCAGCTTAGCTGGGGGGGAGACCCAGTACTTC. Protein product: CASSLAGGETQYF.

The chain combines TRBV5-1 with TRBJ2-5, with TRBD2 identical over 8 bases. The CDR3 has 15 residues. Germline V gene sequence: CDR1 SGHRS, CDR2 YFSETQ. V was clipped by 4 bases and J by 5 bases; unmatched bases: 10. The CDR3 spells CASSVGLAGSETQYF. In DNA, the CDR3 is TGCGCCAGCAGCGTTGGATTAGCGGGGTCGGAGACCCAGTACTTC.

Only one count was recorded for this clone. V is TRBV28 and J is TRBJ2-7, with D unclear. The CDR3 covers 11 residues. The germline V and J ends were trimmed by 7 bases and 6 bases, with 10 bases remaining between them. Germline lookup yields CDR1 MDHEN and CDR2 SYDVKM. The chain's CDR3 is CASKGLGEQYF. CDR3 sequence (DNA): TGTGCCAGCAAAGGGTTGGGCGAGCAGTACTTC.

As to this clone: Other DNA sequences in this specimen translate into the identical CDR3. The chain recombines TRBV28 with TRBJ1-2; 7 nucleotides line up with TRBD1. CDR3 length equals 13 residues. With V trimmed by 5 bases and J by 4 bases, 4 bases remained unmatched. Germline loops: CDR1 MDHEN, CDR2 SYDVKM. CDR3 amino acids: CASSTGDSYGYTF. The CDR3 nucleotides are TGTGCCAGCAGTACCGGGGACAGCTATGGCTACACCTTC.

Written as DNA, the CDR3 is TGCAGCGTTGCCATGATAGCGGCCGGTCGGGATGAGCAGTTCTTC. Protein product: CSVAMIAAGRDEQFF. The V call is TRBV29-1, the J call TRBJ2-1; D is possibly TRBD2 (6 bases). Trimming removed 4 bases at V and 8 bases at J, with 21 bases between. In germline, CDR1 is SQVTM, CDR2 ANQGSEA. The length of the CDR3 is 15 residues.

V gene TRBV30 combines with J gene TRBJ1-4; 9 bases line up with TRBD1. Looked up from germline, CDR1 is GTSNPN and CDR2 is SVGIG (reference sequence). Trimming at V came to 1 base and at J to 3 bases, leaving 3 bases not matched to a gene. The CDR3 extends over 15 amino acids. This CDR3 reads CAWSEGQGPNEKLFF. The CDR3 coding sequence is TGTGCCTGGAGTGAGGGACAGGGACCTAATGAAAAACTGTTTTTT.

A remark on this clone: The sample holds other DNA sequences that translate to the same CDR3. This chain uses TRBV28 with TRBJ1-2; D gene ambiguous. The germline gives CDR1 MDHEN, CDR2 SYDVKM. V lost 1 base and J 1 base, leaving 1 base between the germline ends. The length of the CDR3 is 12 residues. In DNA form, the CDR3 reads TGTGCCAGCAGTTTATTTAACTATGGCTACACCTTC. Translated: CASSLFNYGYTF.

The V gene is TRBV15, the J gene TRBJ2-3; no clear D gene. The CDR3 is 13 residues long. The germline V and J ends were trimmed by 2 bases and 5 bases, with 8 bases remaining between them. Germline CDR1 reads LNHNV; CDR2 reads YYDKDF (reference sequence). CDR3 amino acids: CATSRSRGDTQYF. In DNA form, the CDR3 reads TGTGCCACCAGCAGATCTAGAGGAGATACGCAGTATTTT.

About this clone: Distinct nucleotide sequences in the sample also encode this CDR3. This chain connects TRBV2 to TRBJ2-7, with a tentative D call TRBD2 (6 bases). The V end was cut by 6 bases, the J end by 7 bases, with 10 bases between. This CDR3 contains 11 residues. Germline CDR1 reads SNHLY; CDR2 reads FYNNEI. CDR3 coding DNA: TGTGCCAGCAGAGGTGGGAGGGAGCAGTACTTC. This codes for CASRGGREQYF.

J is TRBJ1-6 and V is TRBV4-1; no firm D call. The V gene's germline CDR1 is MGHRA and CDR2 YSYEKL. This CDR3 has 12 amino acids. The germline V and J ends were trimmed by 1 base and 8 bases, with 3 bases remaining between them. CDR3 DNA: TGCGCCAGCAGCCAAGCGTATTCACCCCTCCACTTT. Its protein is CASSQAYSPLHF.

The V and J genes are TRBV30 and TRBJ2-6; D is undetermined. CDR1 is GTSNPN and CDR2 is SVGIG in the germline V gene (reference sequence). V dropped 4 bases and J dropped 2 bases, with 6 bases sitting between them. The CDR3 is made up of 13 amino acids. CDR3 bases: TGTGCCTGGAAAATGGCTGGGGCCAACGTCCTGACTTTC. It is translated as CAWKMAGANVLTF.

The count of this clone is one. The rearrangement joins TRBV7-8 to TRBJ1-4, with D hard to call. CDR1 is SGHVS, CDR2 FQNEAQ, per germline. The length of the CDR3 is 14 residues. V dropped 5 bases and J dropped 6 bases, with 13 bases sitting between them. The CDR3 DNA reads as TGTGCCAGCAGCCCGGGGAGGTGGGATGAAAAACTGTTTTTT. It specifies CASSPGRWDEKLFF.

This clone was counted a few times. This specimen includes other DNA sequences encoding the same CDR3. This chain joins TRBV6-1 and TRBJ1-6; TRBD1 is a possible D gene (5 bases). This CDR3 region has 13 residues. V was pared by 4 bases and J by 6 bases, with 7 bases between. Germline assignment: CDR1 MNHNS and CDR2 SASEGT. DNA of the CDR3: TGTGCCAGCAGTGGGGGGGGTAATTCACCCCTCCACTTT. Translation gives CASSGGGNSPLHF.